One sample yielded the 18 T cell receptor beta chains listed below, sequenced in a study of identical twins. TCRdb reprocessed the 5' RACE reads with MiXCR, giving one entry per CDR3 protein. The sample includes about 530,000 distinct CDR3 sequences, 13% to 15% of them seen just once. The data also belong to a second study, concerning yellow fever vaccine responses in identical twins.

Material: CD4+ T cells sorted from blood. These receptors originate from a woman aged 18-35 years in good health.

The CDR3 spells CATSPRDRDQETQYF. The DNA of the CDR3 is TGTGCCACCAGCCCCCGGGACAGGGACCAAGAGACCCAGTACTTC. This chain joins TRBV24-1 and TRBJ2-5, with TRBD1 identical over 9 bases. V gave up 7 bases and J gave up 0 bases; unmatched junction bases: 5. The CDR3 is 15 residues long. In germline, CDR1 is KGHDR, CDR2 SFDVKD.

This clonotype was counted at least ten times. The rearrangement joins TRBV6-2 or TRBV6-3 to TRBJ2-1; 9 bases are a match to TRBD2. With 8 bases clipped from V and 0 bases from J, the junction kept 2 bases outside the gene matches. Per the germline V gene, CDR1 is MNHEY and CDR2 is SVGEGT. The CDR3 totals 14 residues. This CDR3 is CASGRGGSYNEQFF. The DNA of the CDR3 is TGTGCCAGCGGGCGGGGGGGCTCCTACAATGAGCAGTTCTTC.

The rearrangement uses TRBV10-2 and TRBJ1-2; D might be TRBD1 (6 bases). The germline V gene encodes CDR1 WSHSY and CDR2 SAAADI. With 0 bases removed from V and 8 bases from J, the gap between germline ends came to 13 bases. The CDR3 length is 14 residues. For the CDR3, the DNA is TGCGCCAGCAGTGAGTCCAGGGGCTTGGGAGGCTACACCTTC. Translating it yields CASSESRGLGGYTF.

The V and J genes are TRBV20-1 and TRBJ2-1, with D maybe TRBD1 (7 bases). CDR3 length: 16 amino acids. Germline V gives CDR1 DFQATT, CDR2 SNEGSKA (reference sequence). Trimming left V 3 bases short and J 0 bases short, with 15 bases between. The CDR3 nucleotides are TGCAGTGCTAGGATGGCGGGGACAGCCTCCTACAATGAGCAGTTCTTC. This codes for CSARMAGTASYNEQFF.

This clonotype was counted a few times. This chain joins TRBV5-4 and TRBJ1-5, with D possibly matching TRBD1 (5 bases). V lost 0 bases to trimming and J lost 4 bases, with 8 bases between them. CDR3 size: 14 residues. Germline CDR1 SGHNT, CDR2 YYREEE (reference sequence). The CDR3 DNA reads TGTGCCAGCAGCTTGGACCAGGGAAATCAGCCCCAGCATTTT. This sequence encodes CASSLDQGNQPQHF.

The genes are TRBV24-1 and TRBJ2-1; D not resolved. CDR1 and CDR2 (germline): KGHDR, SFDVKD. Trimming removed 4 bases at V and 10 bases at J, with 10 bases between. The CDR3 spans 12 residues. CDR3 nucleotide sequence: TGTGCCACCAGTGACCCCTTCGACGAGCAGTTCTTC. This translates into CATSDPFDEQFF.

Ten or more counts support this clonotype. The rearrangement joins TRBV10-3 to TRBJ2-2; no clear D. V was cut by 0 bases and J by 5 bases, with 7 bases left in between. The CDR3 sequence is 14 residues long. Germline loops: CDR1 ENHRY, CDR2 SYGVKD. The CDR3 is CAISESEVTGELFF. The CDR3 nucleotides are TGTGCCATCAGTGAGTCCGAGGTAACCGGGGAGCTGTTTTTT.

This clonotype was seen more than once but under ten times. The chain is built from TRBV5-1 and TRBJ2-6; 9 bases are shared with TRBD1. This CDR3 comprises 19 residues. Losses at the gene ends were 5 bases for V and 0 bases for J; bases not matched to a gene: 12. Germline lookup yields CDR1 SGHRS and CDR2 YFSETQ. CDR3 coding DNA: TGCGCCAGCAGTCCCGACAGGGGGGCCCTACACTCTGGGGCCAACGTCCTGACTTTC. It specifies CASSPDRGALHSGANVLTF.

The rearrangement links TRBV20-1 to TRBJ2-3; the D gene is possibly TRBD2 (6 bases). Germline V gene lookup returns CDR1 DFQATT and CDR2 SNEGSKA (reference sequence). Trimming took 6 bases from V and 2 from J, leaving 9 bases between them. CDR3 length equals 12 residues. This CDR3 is CSAPGLTDTQYF. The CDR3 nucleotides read TGCAGTGCCCCGGGACTCACAGATACGCAGTATTTT.

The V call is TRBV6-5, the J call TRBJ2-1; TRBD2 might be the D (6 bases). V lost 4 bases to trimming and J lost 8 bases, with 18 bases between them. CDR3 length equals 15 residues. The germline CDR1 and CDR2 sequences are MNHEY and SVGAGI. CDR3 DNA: TGTGCCAGCAGTTTTGGGAGGTTGGGTAAGGATGAGCAGTTCTTC. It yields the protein CASSFGRLGKDEQFF.

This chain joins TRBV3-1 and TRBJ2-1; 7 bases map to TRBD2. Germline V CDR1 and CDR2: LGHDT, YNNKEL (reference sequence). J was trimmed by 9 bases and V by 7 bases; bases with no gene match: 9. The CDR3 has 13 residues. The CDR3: CASTPTWGGEQFF. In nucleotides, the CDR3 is TGTGCCAGCACCCCTACCTGGGGGGGTGAGCAGTTCTTC.

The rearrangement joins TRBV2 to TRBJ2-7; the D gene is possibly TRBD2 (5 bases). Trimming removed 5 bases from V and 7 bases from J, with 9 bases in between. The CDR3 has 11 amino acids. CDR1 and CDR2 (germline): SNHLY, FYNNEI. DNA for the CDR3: TGTGCCAGCAGTCGAGCGGTTGAGCAGTACGTC. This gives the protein CASSRAVEQYV.

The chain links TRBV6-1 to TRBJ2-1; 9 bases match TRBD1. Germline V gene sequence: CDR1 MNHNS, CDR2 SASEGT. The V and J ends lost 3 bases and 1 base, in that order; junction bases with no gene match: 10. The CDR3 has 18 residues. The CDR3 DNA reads TGTGCCAGCAGTGATGTCTCCGGGACAGGGACATCCTACAATGAGCAGTTCTTC. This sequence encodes CASSDVSGTGTSYNEQFF.

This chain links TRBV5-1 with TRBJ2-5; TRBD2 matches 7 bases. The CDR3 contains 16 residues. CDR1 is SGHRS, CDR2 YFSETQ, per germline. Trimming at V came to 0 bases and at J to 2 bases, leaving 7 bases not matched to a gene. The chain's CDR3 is CASSLAGSGDQETQYF. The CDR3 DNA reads TGCGCCAGCAGCTTGGCGGGGAGCGGGGATCAAGAGACCCAGTACTTC.

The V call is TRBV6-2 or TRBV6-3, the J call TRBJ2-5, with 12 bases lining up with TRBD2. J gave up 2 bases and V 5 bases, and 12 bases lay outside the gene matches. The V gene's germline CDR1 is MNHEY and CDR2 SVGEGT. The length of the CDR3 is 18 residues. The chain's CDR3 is CASSQTLTSGSPQETQYF. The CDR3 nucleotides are TGTGCCAGCAGTCAAACCCTGACTAGCGGGAGCCCTCAAGAGACCCAGTACTTC.

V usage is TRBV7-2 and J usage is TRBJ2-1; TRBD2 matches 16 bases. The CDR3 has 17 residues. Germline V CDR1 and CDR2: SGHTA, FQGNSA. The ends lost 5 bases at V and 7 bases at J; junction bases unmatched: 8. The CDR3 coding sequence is TGTGCCAGCAGCCTGCCTACGGGACTAGCGGGGGGGAATGAGCAGTTCTTC. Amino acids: CASSLPTGLAGGNEQFF. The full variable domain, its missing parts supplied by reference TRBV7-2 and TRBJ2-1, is GAGVSQSPSNKVTEKGKDVELRCDPISGHTALYWYRQSLGQGLEFLIYFQGNSAPDKSGLPSDRFSAERTGGSVSTLTIQRTQQEDSAVYLCASSLPTGLAGGNEQFFGPGTRLTVL.

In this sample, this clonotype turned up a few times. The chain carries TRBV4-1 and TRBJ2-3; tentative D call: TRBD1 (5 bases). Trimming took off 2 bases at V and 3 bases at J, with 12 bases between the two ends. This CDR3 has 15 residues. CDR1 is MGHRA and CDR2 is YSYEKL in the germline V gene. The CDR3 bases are TGCGCCAGCAGCCAAAGACAGTCTAATACAGATACGCAGTATTTT. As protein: CASSQRQSNTDTQYF.

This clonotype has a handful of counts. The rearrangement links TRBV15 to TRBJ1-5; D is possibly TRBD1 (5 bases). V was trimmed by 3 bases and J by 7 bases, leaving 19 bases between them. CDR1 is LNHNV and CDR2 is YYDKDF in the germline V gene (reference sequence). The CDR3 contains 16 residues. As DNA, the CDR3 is TGTGCCACCAGCAGTACCCCGGGAGGGGCGCACCAGCCCCAGCATTTT. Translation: CATSSTPGGAHQPQHF.